The 18 T cell receptor beta chains presented below share a single source sample, sequenced in a study of T cells in Graves' hyperthyroidism and ophthalmopathy. There were TCR beta CDR3 regions amplified from RNA transcripts. With the HTBI primer set, the TCR CDR3 went through a first round of RT-PCR. TCRdb processed the multiplex PCR reads anew with MiXCR; each CDR3 protein has one entry. Of hundreds of thousands of distinct CDR3 sequences in the sample, less than 15% were seen once. Sequencing was carried out using blood. All receptors derive from a woman aged 18-29 years with Graves' hyperthyroidism.

This sequence joins TRBV9 and TRBJ2-3; D might be TRBD1 or TRBD2, each matching 5 bases. Germline V lookup: CDR1 SGDLS, CDR2 YYNGEE. This CDR3 contains 17 residues. Trimming left V 9 bases short and J 6 bases short, with 29 bases between. CDR3 in amino acids: CAKPPCRGSSIIDTQYF. CDR3 coding DNA: TGTGCCAAACCTCCCTGTCGGGGCTCGAGCATTATCGATACGCAGTATTTT.

This clonotype was seen at least ten times. V gene TRBV30 combines with J gene TRBJ2-7; D may match TRBD1 or TRBD2 (7 bases each). Deletions cut 7 bases from V and 9 bases from J, with 22 bases between. The V gene's germline CDR1 is GTSNPN and CDR2 SVGIG (reference sequence). The CDR3 spans 13 residues. CDR3 sequence (DNA): TGTGCCTCACAATCGGGACAGCGACTAGCGCAGTACTTC. This codes for CASQSGQRLAQYF. The full variable domain, with the rest looked up from reference TRBV30 and TRBJ2-7, is SQTIHQWPATLVQPVGSPLSLECTVEGTSNPNLYWYRQAAGRGLQLLFYSVGIGQISSEVPQNLSASRPQDRQFILSSKKLLLSDSGFYLCASQSGQRLAQYFGPGTRLTVT.

This clonotype was counted ten times or more. The rearrangement uses TRBV30 and TRBJ1-2, with a tentative D call TRBD1 (5 bases). Germline-derived CDR1 and CDR2 are GTSNPN and SVGIG (reference sequence). The CDR3 runs to 13 residues. V was cut by 4 bases and J by 4 bases, with 13 bases left in between. The CDR3 region is CAWNNGGSYGYTF. The CDR3 DNA follows: TGTGCCTGGAACAACGGGGGTAGCTATGGCTACACCTTC.

The chain uses TRBV6-1 and TRBJ2-1; either TRBD1 or TRBD2 may fit D (5 bases each). From germline, CDR1 is MNHNS and CDR2 SASEGT. This CDR3 is 14 amino acids long. Trimming shortened V by 5 bases and J by 4 bases, and 12 bases separated the two germline ends. CDR3 DNA sequence: TGTGCCAGCAGTTATCGGGGACGGTACAATGAGCAGTTCTTC. The encoded protein is CASSYRGRYNEQFF.

This chain links TRBV9 with TRBJ2-5; D is ambiguous. The CDR3 is 14 amino acids. The V gene's germline CDR1 is SGDLS and CDR2 YYNGEE. V lost 3 bases and J 3 bases, leaving 12 bases between the germline ends. CDR3: CASSANPVKETQYF. CDR3 coding DNA: TGTGCCAGCAGCGCAAATCCTGTGAAAGAGACCCAGTACTTC.

V gene TRBV14 combines with J gene TRBJ2-3; D not certain. Germline values: CDR1 SGHDN, CDR2 FVKESK. The ends were cut back, 3 bases at V and 2 bases at J, with 9 bases in the middle. The CDR3 has 14 amino acids. The CDR3 is CASSHSSLTDTQYF. The CDR3 DNA reads as TGTGCCAGCAGCCATTCGTCACTCACAGATACGCAGTATTTT.

This clonotype was counted many times. The chain carries TRBV12-3 or TRBV12-4 and TRBJ2-5; TRBD1 aligns across 10 bases. V lost 4 bases and J lost 5; bases outside the gene matches: 4. The length of the CDR3 is 14 residues. CDR3 residues: CASSSDRGRETQYF. DNA of the CDR3: TGTGCCAGCAGTTCCGACAGGGGGCGGGAGACCCAGTACTTC.

This clonotype was recorded many times. The chain carries TRBV13 and TRBJ2-7, with TRBD1 matching over 7 bases. V trimming: 4 bases; J trimming: 5 bases; junction bases outside the gene matches: 11. CDR1 is PRHDT, CDR2 FYEKMQ, per germline (reference sequence). The CDR3 sequence is 15 residues long. CDR3: CASSSPFSRGHEQYF. The DNA of the CDR3 is TGTGCCAGCAGCTCCCCTTTCTCTAGGGGGCACGAGCAGTACTTC.

This clonotype appeared a few times. This chain connects TRBV7-9 to TRBJ2-3, with D possibly being TRBD1 (5 bases). Germline V gene data show CDR1 as SEHNR and CDR2 as FQNEAQ (reference sequence). V lost 4 bases, J lost 4 bases, and 9 bases lay in between. The CDR3 runs 13 residues. The CDR3 region has the DNA TGTGCCAGCAGCTCGGTCAGGGCAGATACGCAGTATTTT. Translated, it gives CASSSVRADTQYF.

Many counts were recorded for this clonotype. CDR3 bases: TGCGCCAGCACCAAAATTCTGGGGAGCTCCTACGAGCAGTACTTC. Its translation is CASTKILGSSYEQYF. The V call is TRBV5-1, the J call TRBJ2-7; a possible D gene is TRBD2 (5 bases). The CDR3 totals 15 residues. Germline lookup yields CDR1 SGHRS and CDR2 YFSETQ. Trimming cost V 6 bases and J 0 bases, with 16 bases left between them.

Many counts were recorded for this clonotype. The chain joins TRBV27 to TRBJ2-3; TRBD2 agrees at 13 bases. The CDR3 sequence is 17 residues long. CDR1 MNHEY and CDR2 SMNVEV come from the germline V gene (reference sequence). V lost 5 bases to trimming and J lost 2 bases; unmatched junction nucleotides: 7. CDR3 coding DNA: TGTGCCAGCAGTCCGGGACTAGCGGGGAGTATCACAGATACGCAGTATTTT. It encodes CASSPGLAGSITDTQYF.

V and J are TRBV20-1 and TRBJ1-2; the D gene is possibly TRBD1 (6 bases). V was cut by 7 bases and J by 7 bases, with 13 bases left in between. CDR3 length: 11 residues. Germline V gives CDR1 DFQATT, CDR2 SNEGSKA (reference sequence). CDR3: CSVIQGGGYTF. The CDR3 coding sequence is TGCAGTGTCATCCAAGGGGGTGGCTACACCTTC.

This clonotype came up many times. This sequence joins TRBV18 and TRBJ2-1; D call uncertain. The germline CDR1 and CDR2 sequences are KGHSH and LQKENI. This CDR3 is 15 amino acids long. Trimming took off 3 bases at V and 9 bases at J, with 18 bases between the two ends. The CDR3 DNA is TGTGCCAGCTCACCTCCCACATCGGAGAGCCTTGAGCAGTTCTTC. Its translation: CASSPPTSESLEQFF. Using reference TRBV18 and TRBJ2-1 for the parts outside the CDR3, the full variable domain is NAGVMQNPRHLVRRRGQEARLRCSPMKGHSHVYWYRQLPEEGLKFMVYLQKENIIDESGMPKERFSAEFPKEGPSILRIQQVVRGDSAAYFCASSPPTSESLEQFFGPGTRLTVL.

The chain is built from TRBV19 and TRBJ1-1; no reliable D call. This CDR3 comprises 17 residues. Trimming stripped 5 bases from V and 2 bases from J, with 21 bases between. The germline V gene encodes CDR1 LNHDA and CDR2 SQIVND (reference sequence). CDR3 region: CASSASRLLMGNTEAFF. The CDR3 DNA reads as TGTGCCAGTAGTGCCTCACGGCTCTTAATGGGAAACACTGAAGCTTTCTTT.

The CDR3 here is CASSPLSGSGNTIYF. CDR3 sequence (DNA): TGTGCCAGCAGCCCCCTCTCGGGCTCTGGAAACACCATATATTTT. The chain links TRBV12-3 or TRBV12-4 to TRBJ1-3, with D uncertain. V lost 6 bases and J 0 bases, leaving 12 bases between the germline ends. This CDR3 region has 15 residues.

This sequence joins TRBV6-5 and TRBJ2-2, with 7 bases lining up with TRBD1. CDR3 length: 15 amino acids. The V and J ends lost 4 bases and 7 bases, in that order; junction bases with no gene match: 9. Germline lookup yields CDR1 MNHEY and CDR2 SVGAGI. The CDR3 reads CASSFDRVTGGELFF. Written as DNA, the CDR3 is TGTGCCAGCAGTTTTGACAGGGTAACAGGCGGGGAGCTGTTTTTT.

Ten or more counts support this clonotype. V and J are TRBV2 and TRBJ2-1; D remains ambiguous. Trimming pared 7 bases from V and 0 bases from J, leaving 13 bases between. The germline CDR1 and CDR2 sequences are SNHLY and FYNNEI. This CDR3 spans 15 amino acids. DNA of the CDR3: TGTGCCAGCATTACAACGTGGAGCTCCTACAATGAGCAGTTCTTC. This sequence encodes CASITTWSSYNEQFF. Full variable domain (missing parts from reference TRBV2 and TRBJ2-1): EPEVTQTPSHQVTQMGQEVILRCVPISNHLYFYWYRQILGQKVEFLVSFYNNEISEKSEIFDDQFSVERPDGSNFTLKIRSTKLEDSAMYFCASITTWSSYNEQFFGPGTRLTVL.

The chain uses TRBV6-1 and TRBJ1-1; no firm D call. Germline lookup yields CDR1 MNHNS and CDR2 SASEGT. V lost 5 bases, J lost 1 base, and 17 bases lay in between. The CDR3 contains 16 residues. CDR3 nucleotides: TGTGCCAGCAGTCCGTCGGACTTTCGCCCGAACACTGAAGCTTTCTTT. Its protein product is CASSPSDFRPNTEAFF.